This TCR beta chain was sequenced for a study of shared clonotypes between healthy human individuals. Germline V gene data show CDR1 as SQVTM and CDR2 as ANQGSEA. CDR3 length: 14 residues. The V and J ends lost 7 bases and 3 bases respectively, with 15 bases between them. The data were produced by immunoSEQ multiplex PCR, yet TCRdb's version contains in-frame clones alone and is incomplete. This sample has about 490,000 clones, with about 85% found just once. The sequenced material came from PBMCs. The receptor's source is a woman aged 40 to 49 in good health. Some clones in this sample may be carry-over from other donors' samples. The chain has TRBV29-1 and TRBJ2-2; D unclear. The CDR3 DNA reads TGCAGCGCCTCTAAAAACGCGGACACCGGGGAGCTGTTTTTT. Its protein is CSASKNADTGELFF.